This T cell receptor beta chain was identified during a study of cytomegalovirus exposure and HLA in healthy donors. Across the study: Roughly 180 million T cells yielded 120 million or so unique TCR beta sequences, as an earlier analysis found.

The CDR3 extends over 14 amino acids. Trimming left V 1 base short and J 4 bases short, with 11 bases between. Germline V lookup: CDR1 MDHEN, CDR2 SYDVKM. This clone was seen at least ten times. PCR employed 60 Vbeta and 13 Jbeta primers. The data were produced by immunoSEQ multiplex PCR, yet TCRdb's version contains in-frame clones alone and is incomplete. This table holds about 180,000 clones, roughly three quarters found once. The chain combines TRBV28 with TRBJ2-7, with D possibly matching TRBD2 (7 bases). Sample: PBMCs. This sequence originates from a woman aged 30 to 39 in good health and CMV-seropositive. The CDR3: CASSLYRGAYEQYF. The CDR3 region has the DNA TGTGCCAGCAGTTTATATCGGGGGGCTTACGAGCAGTACTTC.